This T cell receptor beta chain was obtained from a study of OX40 agonist ivuxolimab in advanced cancers. Here immunoSEQ multiplex PCR was the method, and the copy in TCRdb shows in-frame clones only, minus some. The table has 45,000 to 50,000 clones, roughly 93% seen once. This CDR3 region has 15 residues. Sequenced here: CD4+ or CD8+ T cells sorted from blood, sampled in a trial of the OX40 agonist ivuxolimab. This TCR was recovered from an adult with an advanced solid tumor such as melanoma, head and neck, liver or kidney cancer. V is TRBV21-1 and J is TRBJ2-3; the table calls TRBD1, which could not be checked here. TRBV21-1 has pseudogene status. The chain's CDR3 is CASSSRQGTSDTQYF. DNA for the CDR3: TGTGCCAGCAGCTCCCGACAGGGGACGTCTGATACGCAGTATTTT.